Listed below are T cell receptor beta chains from one sample, sequenced in a study of regulatory T cells in long-lasting Graves disease. TCRdb re-called the multiplex PCR reads with MiXCR, one entry per CDR3 protein. The sample comprises almost 450,000 distinct CDR3 sequences, approximately 16% of which are singletons, and about 10% rests with the top ten. This sample was also put to use in a study of T cells in Graves' hyperthyroidism and ophthalmopathy.

This material consisted of peripheral blood mononuclear cells (PBMCs), taken at new diagnosis, from a patient treated with antithyroid drugs. These receptors were taken from a woman aged 25-40 years with Graves disease. Both conserved end residues are part of each CDR3. Each record gives: J gene, clone size, V gene, D gene, CDR3 DNA, CDR3 protein. A D gene is named only where the DNA matches it firmly. Not every row has a clone size; where given, it reads once, few, many or a size class.

j_gene: TRBJ2-3; abundance: NA; v_gene: TRBV20-1; d_gene: TRBD2; CDR3nt: TGCAGTGCTAGAGATGACGGGAGGGCCGATGGAGATACGCAGTATTTT; CDR3aa: CSARDDGRADGDTQYF
j_gene: TRBJ1-1; abundance: many; v_gene: TRBV15; d_gene: NA; CDR3nt: TGTGCCACCAGCAGAGATAATGGGGCGGATGAAGCTTTCTTT; CDR3aa: CATSRDNGADEAFF
j_gene: TRBJ2-7; abundance: many; v_gene: TRBV18; d_gene: NA; CDR3nt: TGTGCCAGCTCCCCAAGCGGGACACTGGCTATAGAGCAGTACTTC; CDR3aa: CASSPSGTLAIEQYF
j_gene: TRBJ1-2; abundance: few; v_gene: TRBV7-9; d_gene: NA; CDR3nt: TGTGCCAGCAGGGGGGCGGGCGAACTCTATGGCTACACCTTC; CDR3aa: CASRGAGELYGYTF
j_gene: TRBJ2-3; abundance: many; v_gene: TRBV5-1; d_gene: NA; CDR3nt: TGCGCCAGCAAGGCCGTAGCGTCGTTCGGAGATACGCAGTATTTT; CDR3aa: CASKAVASFGDTQYF
j_gene: TRBJ2-1; abundance: many; v_gene: TRBV6-1; d_gene: NA; CDR3nt: TGTGCCAGCAGCTCGGACGGCAGCTCCTACAATGAGCAGTTCTTC; CDR3aa: CASSSDGSSYNEQFF
j_gene: TRBJ1-2; abundance: NA; v_gene: TRBV6-2/TRBV6-3; d_gene: TRBD1; CDR3nt: TGTGCCAGCAGTTGGACAGGGGGGAGCTACACCTTC; CDR3aa: CASSWTGGSYTF
j_gene: TRBJ2-2; abundance: NA; v_gene: TRBV7-3; d_gene: NA; CDR3nt: TGTGCCAGCAGCTTAAAAGTCTCCGGGGAGCTGTTTTTT; CDR3aa: CASSLKVSGELFF
j_gene: TRBJ2-7; abundance: many; v_gene: TRBV5-5; d_gene: NA; CDR3nt: TGTGCCAGCAGCTTGGGGGCCCAGGGGCGTAAGCAGTACTTC; CDR3aa: CASSLGAQGRKQYF
j_gene: TRBJ2-7; abundance: many; v_gene: TRBV2; d_gene: TRBD2; CDR3nt: TGTGCCAGCATTACGGCTAGCGGGAGCTCCTACGAGCAGTACTTC; CDR3aa: CASITASGSSYEQYF
j_gene: TRBJ2-3; abundance: many; v_gene: TRBV7-8; d_gene: TRBD2; CDR3nt: TGTGCCAGCAGCTTACTAGCCGTGGGAGGGTTGGTAGATACGCAGTATTTT; CDR3aa: CASSLLAVGGLVDTQYF
j_gene: TRBJ1-3; abundance: many; v_gene: TRBV5-5; d_gene: NA; CDR3nt: TGTGCCAGCAGCTTGGCTATTAGGGGTTCCTCTGGAAACACCATATATTTT; CDR3aa: CASSLAIRGSSGNTIYF
j_gene: TRBJ1-1; abundance: many; v_gene: TRBV19; d_gene: NA; CDR3nt: TGTGCCACTTTTGCAGGGGAAACTGAAGCTTTCTTT; CDR3aa: CATFAGETEAFF
j_gene: TRBJ2-7; abundance: many; v_gene: TRBV9; d_gene: TRBD2; CDR3nt: TGTGCCAGCAGCCCAGATAGCGGGAGGGCCGAGGACGAGCAGTACTTC; CDR3aa: CASSPDSGRAEDEQYF
j_gene: TRBJ2-5; abundance: many; v_gene: TRBV12-3/TRBV12-4; d_gene: TRBD2; CDR3nt: TGTGCCAGCAGTCTAGCGGGGGGGTATCGCCCCCAGTACTTC; CDR3aa: CASSLAGGYRPQYF
j_gene: TRBJ2-1; abundance: NA; v_gene: TRBV28; d_gene: TRBD2; CDR3nt: TGTGCCAGCAGTCAGGTGTCTAGCGGGTCCAATGAGCAGTTCTTC; CDR3aa: CASSQVSSGSNEQFF
j_gene: TRBJ1-1; abundance: few; v_gene: TRBV9; d_gene: NA; CDR3nt: TGTGCCAGCAGCGTAGCAATAAACACTGAAGCTTTCTTT; CDR3aa: CASSVAINTEAFF
j_gene: TRBJ1-3; abundance: few; v_gene: TRBV7-2; d_gene: NA; CDR3nt: TGTGCCAGCGGCTTAGGACTGGGAAGCTCTGGAAACACCATATATTTT; CDR3aa: CASGLGLGSSGNTIYF
j_gene: TRBJ2-3; abundance: NA; v_gene: TRBV5-4; d_gene: NA; CDR3nt: TGTGCCAGCAGCTTGGGCCAGCGCCGGAGCACAGATACGCAGTATTTT; CDR3aa: CASSLGQRRSTDTQYF
j_gene: TRBJ2-7; abundance: NA; v_gene: TRBV25-1; d_gene: NA; CDR3nt: TGTGCCAGCAGTGTACAGACATACGAGCAGTACTTC; CDR3aa: CASSVQTYEQYF
j_gene: TRBJ2-3; abundance: many; v_gene: TRBV7-9; d_gene: TRBD2; CDR3nt: TGTGCCAGCAGCCTTACGGGAGGGTCCCCTAGCACAGATACGCAGTATTTT; CDR3aa: CASSLTGGSPSTDTQYF
j_gene: TRBJ2-1; abundance: many; v_gene: TRBV28; d_gene: NA; CDR3nt: TGTGCCAGCACCGAAACCAGGCTGGGATACAATGAGCAGTTCTTC; CDR3aa: CASTETRLGYNEQFF
j_gene: TRBJ2-5; abundance: many; v_gene: TRBV13; d_gene: TRBD1; CDR3nt: TGTGCCAGCAGCTTAGCAGGAGACAGGGGCCAAGAGACCCAGTACTTC; CDR3aa: CASSLAGDRGQETQYF
j_gene: TRBJ2-2; abundance: many; v_gene: TRBV28; d_gene: NA; CDR3nt: TGTGCCAGCAGTTTCAGACGGGGAACCGGGGAGCTGTTTTTT; CDR3aa: CASSFRRGTGELFF
j_gene: TRBJ1-2; abundance: NA; v_gene: TRBV6-5; d_gene: NA; CDR3nt: TGTGCCAGCAGTTACTCTTACGTCCAACAGGGTTTCGGTGGCTACACCTTC; CDR3aa: CASSYSYVQQGFGGYTF
j_gene: TRBJ1-2; abundance: many; v_gene: TRBV18; d_gene: TRBD1; CDR3nt: TGTGCCAGCAGTCCCGGACAGGACTATGGCTACACCTTC; CDR3aa: CASSPGQDYGYTF
j_gene: TRBJ2-1; abundance: NA; v_gene: TRBV7-3; d_gene: TRBD2; CDR3nt: TGTGCCAGCAGCATTACTAGCGGGGCCTATGAGCAGCTCTTC; CDR3aa: CASSITSGAYEQLF
j_gene: TRBJ2-1; abundance: many; v_gene: TRBV3-1; d_gene: TRBD1; CDR3nt: TGTGCCAGCAGCCAAGTACGGGACAGGGGACTAGAGGTAGGGCAGTTCTTC; CDR3aa: CASSQVRDRGLEVGQFF
j_gene: TRBJ1-1; abundance: many; v_gene: TRBV5-5; d_gene: NA; CDR3nt: TGTGCCAGCAGCCCTCATCGGGACCGAGCGAACACTGAAGCTTTCTTT; CDR3aa: CASSPHRDRANTEAFF
j_gene: TRBJ2-1; abundance: many; v_gene: TRBV6-1; d_gene: TRBD1; CDR3nt: TGTGCCAGCCACCATGGGACAGGAGGATTTTACAATGAGCAGTTCTTC; CDR3aa: CASHHGTGGFYNEQFF
j_gene: TRBJ1-2; abundance: few; v_gene: TRBV5-1; d_gene: NA; CDR3nt: TGCGCCAGCAGCCCCGCAGGGGTCTATGGCTACACCTTC; CDR3aa: CASSPAGVYGYTF
j_gene: TRBJ2-7; abundance: many; v_gene: TRBV20-1; d_gene: NA; CDR3nt: TGCAGTGCTAGAAGCGTAAGGAGTTCCTACGAGCAGTACTTC; CDR3aa: CSARSVRSSYEQYF
j_gene: TRBJ2-7; abundance: NA; v_gene: TRBV7-9; d_gene: NA; CDR3nt: TGTGCCAGCAGCGAGGTGGGGGGGCAGTACTTC; CDR3aa: CASSEVGGQYF
j_gene: TRBJ2-5; abundance: NA; v_gene: TRBV6-2/TRBV6-3; d_gene: TRBD2; CDR3nt: TGTGCCAGCAGTGAGACTAGCGGGAGAGAGACCCAGTACTTC; CDR3aa: CASSETSGRETQYF
j_gene: TRBJ1-5; abundance: many; v_gene: TRBV28; d_gene: TRBD1; CDR3nt: TGTGCCAGCAGTTGGATAGGGGGCGATCAGCCCCAGCATTTT; CDR3aa: CASSWIGGDQPQHF
j_gene: TRBJ2-7; abundance: NA; v_gene: TRBV29-1; d_gene: NA; CDR3nt: TGCAGCGTTGAGGGGACATACCCCTCCTACGAGCAGTACTTC; CDR3aa: CSVEGTYPSYEQYF
j_gene: TRBJ1-4; abundance: few; v_gene: TRBV25-1; d_gene: TRBD1; CDR3nt: TGTGCCAGCAGTGAATATGGGACAGCTGAAAAACTGTTTTTT; CDR3aa: CASSEYGTAEKLFF
j_gene: TRBJ2-3; abundance: few; v_gene: TRBV28; d_gene: NA; CDR3nt: TGTGCCAGCAGCACACATGTATCAGATACGCAGTATTTT; CDR3aa: CASSTHVSDTQYF
j_gene: TRBJ1-2; abundance: many; v_gene: TRBV5-5; d_gene: NA; CDR3nt: TGTGCCAGCACAATGAGCACCTCTTCGGGAAACTATGGCTACACCTTC; CDR3aa: CASTMSTSSGNYGYTF
j_gene: TRBJ1-5; abundance: many; v_gene: TRBV20-1; d_gene: TRBD1; CDR3nt: TGCAGTGCCCGTTCCCGGGACAGGGGGCTCGGCAATCAGCCCCAGCATTTT; CDR3aa: CSARSRDRGLGNQPQHF
j_gene: TRBJ2-3; abundance: NA; v_gene: TRBV28; d_gene: TRBD2; CDR3nt: TGTGCCAGCAGCCCGGACGCGATTCCCGGACTAGCGGGAGGGCGCGCAGATACGCAGTATTTT; CDR3aa: CASSPDAIPGLAGGRADTQYF
j_gene: TRBJ2-5; abundance: many; v_gene: TRBV7-2; d_gene: TRBD2; CDR3nt: TGTGCCAGCAGCGGGTGGACTAGCGGGAGCGTTGAGACCCAGTACTTC; CDR3aa: CASSGWTSGSVETQYF
j_gene: TRBJ1-1; abundance: NA; v_gene: TRBV7-9; d_gene: TRBD1; CDR3nt: TGTGCCAGCAGCCATATCGGGACAGCGGAGATCGAAGCTTTCTTT; CDR3aa: CASSHIGTAEIEAFF
j_gene: TRBJ2-7; abundance: many; v_gene: TRBV28; d_gene: TRBD1; CDR3nt: TGTGCCAGCAGTTCGACAGGGTTGGGGAAACACGAGCAGTACTTC; CDR3aa: CASSSTGLGKHEQYF
j_gene: TRBJ1-1; abundance: many; v_gene: TRBV19; d_gene: TRBD1; CDR3nt: TGTGCCAGCAGGGACAGGGGGGGAACTGAAGCTTTCTTT; CDR3aa: CASRDRGGTEAFF
j_gene: TRBJ2-1; abundance: NA; v_gene: TRBV20-1; d_gene: NA; CDR3nt: TGCAGTGCTAGAGGGGCTAGCAGCAACAATGAGCAGTTCTTC; CDR3aa: CSARGASSNNEQFF
j_gene: TRBJ2-2; abundance: few; v_gene: TRBV29-1; d_gene: NA; CDR3nt: TGCAGCGTTTGGGACACCCTAGACGGGGAGCTGTTTTTT; CDR3aa: CSVWDTLDGELFF
j_gene: TRBJ1-5; abundance: NA; v_gene: TRBV19; d_gene: NA; CDR3nt: TGTGCCAGTAGTGTTCAGGGCAATCAGCCCCAGCATTTT; CDR3aa: CASSVQGNQPQHF
j_gene: TRBJ2-6; abundance: few; v_gene: TRBV27; d_gene: NA; CDR3nt: TGTGCCAGCTCCCCCTCGTTAGGCCACCCCTCTGGGGCCAACGTCCTGACTTTC; CDR3aa: CASSPSLGHPSGANVLTF
j_gene: TRBJ2-7; abundance: NA; v_gene: TRBV6-9; d_gene: NA; CDR3nt: TGTGCCAGCAGTTACTTGATGACGGGGAACCACTACGAGCAGTACTTC; CDR3aa: CASSYLMTGNHYEQYF
j_gene: TRBJ2-3; abundance: NA; v_gene: TRBV6-4; d_gene: NA; CDR3nt: TGTGCCAGCAGTGAGTGGGGGACGAAAGGTATTACAGATACGCAGTATTTT; CDR3aa: CASSEWGTKGITDTQYF
j_gene: TRBJ1-1; abundance: many; v_gene: TRBV18; d_gene: NA; CDR3nt: TGTGCCAGCTCGCAGACAGAGAACACTGAAGCTTTCTTT; CDR3aa: CASSQTENTEAFF
j_gene: TRBJ1-1; abundance: many; v_gene: TRBV28; d_gene: NA; CDR3nt: TGTGCCAGCAGTAACCCGGACCTAAACAAAGCTTTCTTT; CDR3aa: CASSNPDLNKAFF